These 22 T cell receptor beta chains were sequenced from one sample in a study of T cell responses to AZD1222 COVID-19 vaccine. The data were produced by immunoSEQ multiplex PCR, yet TCRdb's version contains in-frame clones alone and is incomplete. The sample shows about 150,000 clones, approximately 93% of them seen only once. This material consisted of peripheral blood, taken on day 0 of AZD1222 vaccination. These receptors were obtained from an adult in good health.

The chain is built from TRBV5-6 and TRBJ1-1; D is unresolved. The length of the CDR3 is 13 residues. Germline assignment: CDR1 SGHDT and CDR2 YYEEEE. Trimming removed 9 bases at V and 3 bases at J, with 15 bases between. In nucleotides, the CDR3 is TGTGCCACCCGTAGGGAGCTTGACACTGAAGCTTTCTTT. This encodes CATRRELDTEAFF.

The V call is TRBV10-3, the J call TRBJ2-1; D ambiguous. The CDR3 spans 13 residues. The germline gives CDR1 ENHRY, CDR2 SYGVKD. The V gene lost 0 bases and the J gene lost 6 bases, with 6 bases spanning the gap. The DNA of the CDR3 is TGTGCCATCAGTGAGTCTGCTCTCAATGAGCAGTTCTTC. Translating it yields CAISESALNEQFF.

CDR3 coding DNA: TGTGCCAGCAGCTTAGCATGGACGGGAGTGGGAACAGATACGCAGTATTTT. It encodes CASSLAWTGVGTDTQYF. V usage is TRBV7-9 and J usage is TRBJ2-3, with D perhaps TRBD2 (6 bases). CDR3 size: 17 residues. Germline V gene sequence: CDR1 SEHNR, CDR2 FQNEAQ (reference sequence). The V end was cut by 0 bases, the J end by 3 bases, with 16 bases between.

The chain combines TRBV10-3 with TRBJ2-5, with D perhaps matching TRBD2 (6 bases). V lost 2 bases, J lost 2 bases, and 15 bases lay in between. CDR3 length: 16 amino acids. Germline-derived CDR1 and CDR2 are ENHRY and SYGVKD. This chain's CDR3 is CAISESSGKLQETQYF. The CDR3, as DNA: TGTGCCATCAGTGAGAGTAGCGGAAAGCTTCAAGAGACCCAGTACTTC.

This clone was picked up one time. This sequence joins TRBV19 and TRBJ1-1; no firm D call. CDR3 length equals 14 residues. Per the germline V gene, CDR1 is LNHDA and CDR2 is SQIVND (reference sequence). Trimming removed 3 bases from V and 1 base from J, with 9 bases in between. The CDR3 protein is CASSIGGSNTEAFF. Written as DNA, the CDR3 is TGTGCCAGTAGTATCGGAGGTTCGAACACTGAAGCTTTCTTT.

The genes are TRBV5-1 and TRBJ1-3, with no clear D. This CDR3 is built from 14 residues. Trimming stripped 4 bases from V and 0 bases from J, with 8 bases between. Germline loops: CDR1 SGHRS, CDR2 YFSETQ. CDR3 residues: CASSPDYSGNTIYF. CDR3 bases: TGCGCCAGCAGCCCTGATTACTCTGGAAACACCATATATTTT.

The chain has TRBV14 and TRBJ1-3, with D unresolved. V dropped 5 bases and J dropped 0 bases, with 11 bases sitting between them. The CDR3 extends over 15 amino acids. Germline CDR1 is SGHDN and CDR2 is FVKESK. The CDR3 loop reads CASSAGTRSGNTIYF. CDR3 DNA sequence: TGTGCCAGCAGCGCGGGCACCCGCTCTGGAAACACCATATATTTT.

This clone was seen many times. The chain has TRBV19 and TRBJ2-1; 8 bases are a match to TRBD2. This CDR3 contains 15 residues. V shed 4 bases and J 6 bases; nucleotides not matched to a gene: 8. CDR1 and CDR2 from the germline V gene are LNHDA and SQIVND (reference sequence). In DNA, the CDR3 is TGTGCCAGTAGTAACCAAGCGGGAGTCGGCAATGAGCAGTTCTTC. Translating gives CASSNQAGVGNEQFF.

This chain joins TRBV5-5 and TRBJ1-5, with a weak D call TRBD1 (6 bases). The length of the CDR3 is 16 residues. The germline V gene has CDR1 SGHKS and CDR2 YYEKEE (reference sequence). Trimming stripped 4 bases from V and 4 bases from J, with 18 bases between. CDR3 residues: CASSRVPGHQNQPQHF. CDR3 nucleotides: TGTGCCAGCAGCCGGGTACCGGGACATCAGAATCAGCCCCAGCATTTT.

The chain carries TRBV15 and TRBJ1-2; D uncertain. Per germline, CDR1 LNHNV and CDR2 YYDKDF (reference sequence). The CDR3 is 17 residues long. The ends were cut back, 1 base at V and 2 bases at J, with 17 bases in the middle. In DNA form, the CDR3 reads TGTGCCACCAGCAGAGGCCTCGCAAGCCCCACCAACTATGGCTACACCTTC. Encoded protein: CATSRGLASPTNYGYTF.

V is TRBV10-3 and J is TRBJ1-2; D not resolved. This CDR3 spans 13 amino acids. CDR1 and CDR2 (germline): ENHRY, SYGVKD. V was cut by 6 bases and J by 1 base, with 9 bases left in between. The CDR3: CAISTDGNYGYTF. The CDR3 region has the DNA TGTGCCATCAGCACCGACGGTAACTATGGCTACACCTTC.

The gene calls are TRBV19 and TRBJ2-3; D may correspond to TRBD1 or TRBD2 (5 bases each). Trimming pared 3 bases from V and 2 bases from J, leaving 9 bases between. The CDR3 runs to 14 residues. The germline V gene encodes CDR1 LNHDA and CDR2 SQIVND (reference sequence). DNA of the CDR3: TGTGCCAGTAGTATGGTGGGGGACACAGATACGCAGTATTTT. Protein product: CASSMVGDTDTQYF.

V usage is TRBV29-1 and J usage is TRBJ2-3; 7 positions agree with TRBD2. This CDR3 is 12 amino acids long. Germline lookup yields CDR1 SQVTM and CDR2 ANQGSEA. The CDR3: CSGRGGTDTQYF. The CDR3 DNA reads TGCAGTGGGAGGGGCGGCACAGATACGCAGTATTTT.

J is TRBJ1-6 and V is TRBV5-1; D is ambiguous. V was clipped by 3 bases and J by 7 bases, with 14 bases between them. Germline CDR1 SGHRS, CDR2 YFSETQ. The CDR3 spans 15 residues. CDR3 coding DNA: TGCGCCAGCAGCTCGGAGGCCGGAGTGAATTCACCCCTCCACTTT. Protein sequence: CASSSEAGVNSPLHF.

The CDR3 loop is CASSQVFYGYTF. As DNA, the CDR3 is TGTGCCAGCAGCCAAGTCTTCTATGGCTACACCTTC. This chain connects TRBV3-1 (or the pseudogene TRBV3-2) to TRBJ1-2; no reliable D call. The CDR3 loop spans 12 amino acids. Germline CDR1 reads LGHDT; CDR2 reads YNNKEL (reference sequence). Trimming took 1 base from V and 4 from J, leaving 4 bases between them.

J is TRBJ1-2 and V is TRBV6-2 or TRBV6-3; D is uncertain. This CDR3 spans 12 amino acids. Germline V gene sequence: CDR1 MNHEY, CDR2 SVGEGT. Trimming shortened V by 6 bases and J by 0 bases, and 5 bases separated the two germline ends. The CDR3 DNA is TGTGCCAGCAGCACAACTAACTATGGCTACACCTTC. This codes for CASSTTNYGYTF.

The chain is built from TRBV19 and TRBJ1-5; no firm D call. CDR3 length: 16 amino acids. CDR1 is LNHDA and CDR2 is SQIVND in the germline V gene (reference sequence). Trimming removed 7 bases at V and 0 bases at J, with 16 bases between. In DNA, the CDR3 is TGTGCCAGTACGTTGGGCGGGCGGGGTAGCAATCAGCCCCAGCATTTT. Translated: CASTLGGRGSNQPQHF.

This chain connects TRBV28 to TRBJ1-4; 7 positions agree with TRBD1. From germline, CDR1 is MDHEN and CDR2 SYDVKM. This CDR3 spans 14 amino acids. The J segment lost 7 bases and the V segment lost 6 bases, leaving 8 bases of the junction unmatched. The DNA of the CDR3 is TGTGCCAGCAGCTCCCGACAGGGAATTGAAAAACTGTTTTTT. This gives the protein CASSSRQGIEKLFF.

The chain carries TRBV30 and TRBJ1-1, with TRBD1 as a possible D gene (6 bases). This CDR3 has 16 residues. CDR1 is GTSNPN, CDR2 SVGIG, per germline (reference sequence). Trimming removed 2 bases from V and 6 bases from J, with 22 bases in between. The CDR3 is CAWSKLAIDRYPEAFF. The CDR3 nucleotides read TGTGCCTGGAGTAAGTTGGCCATAGACAGGTACCCTGAAGCTTTCTTT. Full variable domain (missing parts from reference TRBV30 and TRBJ1-1): SQTIHQWPATLVQPVGSPLSLECTVEGTSNPNLYWYRQAAGRGLQLLFYSVGIGQISSEVPQNLSASRPQDRQFILSSKKLLLSDSGFYLCAWSKLAIDRYPEAFFGQGTRLTVV.

V and J are TRBV5-1 and TRBJ2-7; TRBD1 agrees at 7 bases. There are 15 residues in the CDR3. V shed 0 bases, J shed 4 bases, and the junction held 7 bases outside the gene matches. Germline V gives CDR1 SGHRS, CDR2 YFSETQ. This CDR3 is CASSLVGGAGYEQYF. CDR3 coding DNA: TGCGCCAGCAGCTTGGTAGGGGGCGCAGGTTACGAGCAGTACTTC. Full variable domain (outside the CDR3, taken from reference TRBV5-1 and TRBJ2-7): KAGVTQTPRYLIKTRGQQVTLSCSPISGHRSVSWYQQTPGQGLQFLFEYFSETQRNKGNFPGRFSGRQFSNSRSEMNVSTLELGDSALYLCASSLVGGAGYEQYFGPGTRLTVT.

The chain links TRBV6-5 to TRBJ2-7; 9 bases map to TRBD1. CDR1 is MNHEY, CDR2 SVGAGI, per germline. This CDR3 is built from 15 residues. The V gene end was trimmed by 2 bases and the J gene end by 6 bases; junction bases not matched to a gene: 8. CDR3 bases: TGTGCCAGCAGTTACGCCGGGACAGGGAATGGCGAGCAGTACTTC. Its protein is CASSYAGTGNGEQYF.

As DNA, the CDR3 is TGCAGCGTTGCGGAGCGGGATTCCTACAATGAGCAGTTCTTC. This encodes CSVAERDSYNEQFF. The V gene is TRBV29-1, the J gene TRBJ2-1, with 7 bases matching TRBD2. J was trimmed by 1 base and V by 4 bases; bases with no gene match: 4. The CDR3 consists of 14 residues. In germline, CDR1 is SQVTM, CDR2 ANQGSEA.